This T cell receptor (beta chain) was sequenced during a study of blood T cell repertoires in COVID-19. About the study: COVID-19 samples collected from the United States, Italy and Spain covered acute and convalescent phases. The cDNA or gDNA used as material had been derived from T cells, B-cell-depleted T cells, or PBMCs.

Authors' analysis steps: Estimates of nucleated cell counts were drawn from the amplification of reference gene primers. The table came from immunoSEQ multiplex PCR; TCRdb's copy has only in-frame clones and leaves some out. D and trimming come from the DNA, and the V and J calls and clone size come from that table. Among 250,000 to 300,000 clones, approximately 90% were seen once, and the ten largest hold around 2%. Those enrolled in Seattle joined during active infection and were followed longitudinally afterward. Germline CDR1 is MNHEY and CDR2 is SVGAGI. CDR3 length: 13 residues. V was cut by 6 bases and J by 7 bases, with 13 bases left in between.

V is TRBV6-5 and J is TRBJ1-5; possible D gene TRBD1, 5 bases. The specimen sequenced was peripheral blood. This sequence was found in a woman aged 25 to 39 with COVID-19, enrolled during active disease. The CDR3 here is CASRGWEGQPQHF. CDR3 DNA sequence: TGTGCCAGCAGGGGGTGGGAGGGGCAGCCCCAGCATTTT.